This is a list of T cell receptor beta chains from one sample in a study of blood T cell repertoires in COVID-19. Sequencing used immunoSEQ multiplex PCR; TCRdb keeps in-frame clones, though not all of them. Here the sample spans some 240,000 clones, 70% to 85% being singletons. Sequencing was performed on peripheral blood. The source of these receptors is a woman aged 40-49 years who had recovered from COVID-19. CDR3s include the opening cysteine and the closing phenylalanine or tryptophan. The D gene is left open where the match is weak. Not every row has a clone size; where given, it reads once, few, many or a size class.

CDR3 DNA	CDR3 protein	J gene	clone size	V gene	D gene
TGTGCCAGCAGCCTGACAGGGGTGCAGGGTACGCAGTATTTT	CASSLTGVQGTQYF	TRBJ2-3	NA	TRBV14	TRBD1
TGTGCCAGCAGCTTAGGGGAGCCCAATGAGCAGTTCTTC	CASSLGEPNEQFF	TRBJ2-1	NA	TRBV11-3	NA
TGTGCCGGTCGAGCGGGGTCGAACACCGGGGAGCTGTTTTTT	CAGRAGSNTGELFF	TRBJ2-2	NA	TRBV19	TRBD2
TGTGCCAGCAGTTACACGACAGGAATCGAACAGCCCCAGCATTTT	CASSYTTGIEQPQHF	TRBJ1-5	NA	TRBV6-2/TRBV6-3	NA
TGTGCCAGTAAGACAGCAGGGGGCAATCAGCCCCAGCATTTT	CASKTAGGNQPQHF	TRBJ1-5	NA	TRBV19	NA
TGTGCCAGCAGTTTCTTATCTGAAGCTTTCTTT	CASSFLSEAFF	TRBJ1-1	few	TRBV12-3/TRBV12-4	NA
TGTGCCATCAGTGAGTCCAGGGTTACCTCCTACGAGCAGTACTTC	CAISESRVTSYEQYF	TRBJ2-7	NA	TRBV10-3	NA
TGTGCCAGCAGTGAAGACAGAATAAATGAAAAACTGTTTTTT	CASSEDRINEKLFF	TRBJ1-4	NA	TRBV6-1	NA
TGCGCCAGCAGCCCCGGGACTAGCGGGGGTCTAGATACGCAGTATTTT	CASSPGTSGGLDTQYF	TRBJ2-3	few	TRBV5-1	TRBD2
TGTGCCAGCAGCCCTGGCCGATCCGGGGAGCTGTTTTTT	CASSPGRSGELFF	TRBJ2-2	many	TRBV11-2	NA
TGTGCCAGCAGTTACCTCGGGGTCGGCACAGATACGCAGTATTTT	CASSYLGVGTDTQYF	TRBJ2-3	NA	TRBV6-5	NA
TGTGCCAGTAGTAGAGGTGTCGACACTGAAGCTTTCTTT	CASSRGVDTEAFF	TRBJ1-1	NA	TRBV19	NA
TGTGCCACCAGCAGAGGGGCCCCGACGGGGTATGGCTACACCTTC	CATSRGAPTGYGYTF	TRBJ1-2	NA	TRBV15	NA
TGTGCCAGCAGCGCGGAGGCAGATGGCTACACCTTC	CASSAEADGYTF	TRBJ1-2	NA	TRBV5-4	NA
TGTGCCAGCAGCGCAAATCTGATTGAACCGGGAGCGAGGGACGAGCAGTACTTC	CASSANLIEPGARDEQYF	TRBJ2-7	NA	TRBV9	NA
TGTGCCAGCAGTGAAGGTCTCCTCCGCTCTGGAAACACCATATATTTT	CASSEGLLRSGNTIYF	TRBJ1-3	few	TRBV2	NA
TGTGCCAGCAGCGGACAGGGGGGACGTAGGGATACGCAGTATTTT	CASSGQGGRRDTQYF	TRBJ2-3	NA	TRBV6-6	TRBD1
TGTGCCAGCAGTTACACAGACTATGGCTACACCTTC	CASSYTDYGYTF	TRBJ1-2	NA	TRBV6-6	NA
TGTGCCAGCTCACCGACGACAGAGCTGAACACTGAAGCTTTCTTT	CASSPTTELNTEAFF	TRBJ1-1	NA	TRBV18	NA
TGCGCCAGCAGCCCCCAGGCGGGGGGCTCCGGTGGCTACACCTTC	CASSPQAGGSGGYTF	TRBJ1-2	NA	TRBV4-3	NA
TGTGCCAGCAGACCAAGGGGGGGGCTTTACACCGGGGAGCTGTTTTTT	CASRPRGGLYTGELFF	TRBJ2-2	NA	TRBV7-2	NA
TGTGCCAGCAGCTGGTTTGCGGATACGCAGTATTTT	CASSWFADTQYF	TRBJ2-3	NA	TRBV7-6	NA
TGTGCCAGCAGCTCCCCGGGTAGCACAGATACGCAGTATTTT	CASSSPGSTDTQYF	TRBJ2-3	NA	TRBV7-3	NA
TGTGCCAGCAGCTTCGGGACTAGCGGGGGAGGGGTACAAGAGACCCAGTACTTC	CASSFGTSGGGVQETQYF	TRBJ2-5	NA	TRBV9	TRBD2
TGTGCCAGCAGCTTAGGCAGGGACAGCTACACCTTC	CASSLGRDSYTF	TRBJ1-2	NA	TRBV13	NA
TGCAGCGCCCTAGGCCCGGAGAACACTGAAGCTTTCTTT	CSALGPENTEAFF	TRBJ1-1	NA	TRBV29-1	NA
TGTGCCAGCAGCTCGGGACAGGGAGCTGGAAACACCATATATTTT	CASSSGQGAGNTIYF	TRBJ1-3	NA	TRBV7-6	TRBD1
TGTGCCAGTACCACTTTGAACCCGGGACAGGCGCGACCTGGGGCCAACGTCCTGACTTTC	CASTTLNPGQARPGANVLTF	TRBJ2-6	once	TRBV19	TRBD1
TGTGCCACCAGCAGAGATCCCGGAGCGGGGGGCGAAAAACTGTTTTTT	CATSRDPGAGGEKLFF	TRBJ1-4	NA	TRBV15	NA
TGTGCCAGCAGATATGACACCGGGGAGCTGTTTTTT	CASRYDTGELFF	TRBJ2-2	NA	TRBV12-3/TRBV12-4	NA
TGTGCCAGCAGTTCCTGGAGGGGACAGGGGGCGCTGAACACCGGGGAGCTGTTTTTT	CASSSWRGQGALNTGELFF	TRBJ2-2	NA	TRBV6-2/TRBV6-3	TRBD1